The clone carrying this TCR beta chain was seen only once. The V gene's germline CDR1 is LNHDA and CDR2 SQIVND (reference sequence). The CDR3 consists of 17 residues. V was shortened by 6 bases and J by 8 bases, with 23 bases between the two germline ends. The data are from a study of blood T cell repertoires in COVID-19. Across the whole study: COVID-19 samples, acute and convalescent, were from the United States, Italy and Spain. T cells, B-cell-depleted T cells, or PBMCs supplied cDNA or gDNA.

Original methodology: How many nucleated cells were present was estimated from reference gene primer amplification. TCRdb's copy holds only in-frame clones and misses some; the assay was immunoSEQ multiplex PCR. V, J and clone size derive from that table, while D and trimming were established from the DNA sequence. The data contain over 150,000 clones, around 85% of them singletons. The sequenced sample consisted of peripheral blood. The TCR was taken from a man aged 70 or older with active or convalescent COVID-19. The V and J genes are TRBV19 and TRBJ1-6; D is possibly TRBD1 (5 bases). CDR3 DNA sequence: TGTGCCAGTAGCTCACCGGGACTGCCAAGCGGGGATTCACCCCTCCACTTT. Its protein is CASSSPGLPSGDSPLHF. Based on the CDR3 plus reference TRBV19 and TRBJ1-6, the full variable domain is DGGITQSPKYLFRKEGQNVTLSCEQNLNHDAMYWYRQDPGQGLRLIYYSQIVNDFQKGDIAEGYSVSREKKESFPLTVTSAQKNPTAFYLCASSSPGLPSGDSPLHFGNGTRLTVT.